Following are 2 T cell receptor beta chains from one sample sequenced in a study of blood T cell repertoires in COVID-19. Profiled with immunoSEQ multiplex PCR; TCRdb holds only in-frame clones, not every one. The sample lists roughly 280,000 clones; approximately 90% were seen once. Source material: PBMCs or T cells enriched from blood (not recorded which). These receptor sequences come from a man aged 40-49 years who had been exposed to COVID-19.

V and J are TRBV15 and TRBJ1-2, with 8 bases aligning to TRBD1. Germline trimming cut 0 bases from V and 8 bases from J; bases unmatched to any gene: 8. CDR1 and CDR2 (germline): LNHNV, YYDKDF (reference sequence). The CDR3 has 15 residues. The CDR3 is CATSRDLRQGKGYTF. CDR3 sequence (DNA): TGTGCCACCAGCAGAGATCTCCGACAGGGGAAGGGCTACACCTTC.

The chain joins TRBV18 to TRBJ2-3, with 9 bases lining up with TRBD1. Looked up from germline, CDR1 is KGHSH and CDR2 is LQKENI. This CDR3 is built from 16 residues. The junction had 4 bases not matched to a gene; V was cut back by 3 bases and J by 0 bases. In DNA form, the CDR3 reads TGTGCCAGCTCACCGGACAGGGGCCAGAGCACAGATACGCAGTATTTT. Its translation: CASSPDRGQSTDTQYF.